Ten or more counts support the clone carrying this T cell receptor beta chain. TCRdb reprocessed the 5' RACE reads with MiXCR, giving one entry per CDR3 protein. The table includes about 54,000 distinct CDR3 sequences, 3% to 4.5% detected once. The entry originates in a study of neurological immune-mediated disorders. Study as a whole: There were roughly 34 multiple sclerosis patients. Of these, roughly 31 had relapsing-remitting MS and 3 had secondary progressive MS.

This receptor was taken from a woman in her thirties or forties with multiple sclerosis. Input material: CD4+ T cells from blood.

CDR3 loop: CSSVRGNTEAFF. CDR3 DNA sequence: TGCAGCTCCGTTAGGGGGAACACTGAAGCTTTCTTT. V usage is TRBV29-1 and J usage is TRBJ1-1, with a tentative D call TRBD1 (5 bases). There are 12 residues in the CDR3. Germline V gives CDR1 SQVTM, CDR2 ANQGSEA. The V gene lost 8 bases and the J gene lost 1 base, with 11 bases spanning the gap.